This entry concerns a single T cell receptor beta chain. Its antigen is not known. The data were taken from a study of graft-versus-host responses after intestinal transplantation. Trimming shortened V by 5 bases and J by 4 bases, and 11 bases separated the two germline ends. This CDR3 region has 13 residues. CDR1 is SGHVS, CDR2 FNYEAQ, per germline. Measured with immunoSEQ multiplex PCR; TCRdb has only the in-frame clones, and not every one. Among fewer than 110,000 clones listed, over 85% were seen once. The rearrangement uses TRBV7-6 and TRBJ1-1; TRBD1 is a possible D gene (5 bases). The source material was unstimulated CD8+ T cells sorted from spleen or lymph node cells, sampled before intestinal transplant. The TCR was taken from a human donor who received an intestinal transplant. Here the CDR3 reads CASSPSGGTEAFF. As DNA, the CDR3 is TGTGCCAGCAGCCCAAGTGGGGGCACTGAAGCTTTCTTT.